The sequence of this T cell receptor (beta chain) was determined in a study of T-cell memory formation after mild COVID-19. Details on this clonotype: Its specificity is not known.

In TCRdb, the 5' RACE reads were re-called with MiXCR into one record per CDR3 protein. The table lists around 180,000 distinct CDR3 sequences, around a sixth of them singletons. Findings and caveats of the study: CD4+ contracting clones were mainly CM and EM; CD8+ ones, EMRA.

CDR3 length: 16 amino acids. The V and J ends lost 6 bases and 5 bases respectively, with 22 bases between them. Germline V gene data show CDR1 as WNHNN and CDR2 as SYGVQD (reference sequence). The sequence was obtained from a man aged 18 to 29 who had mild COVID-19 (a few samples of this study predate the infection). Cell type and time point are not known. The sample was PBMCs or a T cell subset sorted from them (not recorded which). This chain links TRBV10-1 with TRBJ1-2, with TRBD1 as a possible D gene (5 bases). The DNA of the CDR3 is TGCGCCAGCAGCGAAGATGGGGCGGATCTAGTGTATGGCTACACCTTC. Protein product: CASSEDGADLVYGYTF.